This T cell receptor (beta chain) was identified in a study of blood T cell repertoires in COVID-19. This clone was seen ten or more times. Repertoires were generated with immunoSEQ multiplex PCR, while TCRdb's copy carries only in-frame clones and drops some. Of a few hundred thousand clones in the sample, roughly nine tenths were seen once. This CDR3 comprises 15 residues. Germline V lookup: CDR1 SGHTA, CDR2 FQGNSA. With 1 base clipped from V and 7 bases from J, the junction kept 9 bases outside the gene matches. This sequence originates from a woman aged 40 to 50 who had recovered from COVID-19. The source material was peripheral blood. The chain links TRBV7-2 to TRBJ2-7; 8 bases fit TRBD2. CDR3 DNA: TGTGCCAGCAGCTTAGAACTAGCGGCAGCTCGGGAGCAGTACTTC. As protein: CASSLELAAAREQYF.